Listed below are T cell receptor beta chains from one sample, sequenced in a study of metastatic and nonmetastatic thyroid tumors. Via MiXCR, TCRdb re-called the PCR reads. In the table there are about 15,000 clones, 3.5% to 4.5% of which are singletons. Sequencing was done on a sample of tumor tissue. These receptors were obtained from a female donor with papillary thyroid cancer or a benign thyroid nodule (not recorded which). Some clones in this sample may be carry-over from other donors' samples. Each CDR3 is given without its conserved first and last residue. Only some rows state a clone size, as once, few, many or a class for expanded clones.

V	J	size	CDR3
TRBV20-1	TRBJ2-3	medium-sized	SAPATSSPYGTQY
TRBV2	TRBJ2-6	few	ASMYYRFSGANVLT
TRBV20-1	TRBJ1-6	NA	SARPLTGAHSPLH
TRBV5-4	TRBJ1-2	many	ASSLLTGKYGYT
TRBV12-5	TRBJ2-1	many	ASDLRQGAAKEQF
TRBV19	TRBJ2-2	large	ASSIVGSTGELF
TRBV12-3/TRBV12-4	TRBJ2-7	few	ASSIAFQYEQY
TRBV2	TRBJ2-3	few	ASSEGLAGTTDTRY
TRBV6-4	TRBJ1-2	NA	ASSPGQGGRGYT
TRBV5-1	TRBJ2-6	NA	ASSPEDSLASGANVLT
TRBV19	TRBJ2-7	few	ASSVSKGTGPYEQY
TRBV4-1	TRBJ1-3	few	ASSGNTIY
TRBV28	TRBJ2-7	NA	ASSHQRGTYEQY
TRBV19	TRBJ2-7	NA	ASSIGTSGYEQY
TRBV11-2	TRBJ2-1	NA	ASSLKSGFTYNEQF
TRBV7-8	TRBJ1-5	NA	ASSLGDSNQPQH
TRBV29-1	TRBJ2-2	NA	SVAREAGELF
TRBV6-2/TRBV6-3	TRBJ1-1	NA	ASSYGGGNTEAF
TRBV19	TRBJ1-1	NA	ASSSTENTEAF
TRBV20-1	TRBJ2-7	NA	SARDSGRNSYEQY
TRBV9	TRBJ1-3	few	ASSATGNSGNTIY
TRBV5-1	TRBJ2-1	NA	ASSLGGTSGRHEQF
TRBV29-1	TRBJ1-2	NA	SVGLGDGGYT
TRBV19	TRBJ2-2	few	ASSMGTANTGELF
TRBV2	TRBJ1-3	medium-sized	ASNRQGGYGNTIY
TRBV11-3	TRBJ1-4	NA	ASSRTIGGNEKLF
TRBV12-3/TRBV12-4	TRBJ1-6	few	ASSPGQGSGPLH
TRBV12-3/TRBV12-4	TRBJ2-2	few	ASSPTGGGELF
TRBV5-1	TRBJ2-7	NA	ASSLGGGGVSYEQY
TRBV19	TRBJ2-1	few	ASIGSAGGHNEQF
TRBV28	TRBJ1-1	NA	ASSLYREFTEAF
TRBV9	TRBJ2-2	NA	ASSTRQTGELF
TRBV12-3/TRBV12-4	TRBJ1-3	few	ASSLTLSGNTIY
TRBV10-2	TRBJ2-3	NA	ASSGELGDRETTDTQY
TRBV28	TRBJ2-7	NA	ASSQGLAGPSYEQY
TRBV6-1	TRBJ2-1	NA	ASSQCPFAGRYNEQF
TRBV27	TRBJ2-1	few	ASSLVGVENEQF
TRBV30	TRBJ2-7	medium-sized	AWSVRRFGEQY
TRBV11-2	TRBJ2-2	few	ASSLVGNTGELF
TRBV6-1	TRBJ1-2	medium-sized	TSSYRGGNGYT
TRBV28	TRBJ1-5	many	ASSLWGVSSNQPQH
TRBV6-1	TRBJ2-1	NA	ASSAGTTLNEQF
TRBV4-1	TRBJ2-7	NA	ASSLGQSSYEQY
TRBV18	TRBJ2-3	NA	ASSPRTGSTDTQY
TRBV14	TRBJ2-2	few	ASSLYIGHGNTRELF